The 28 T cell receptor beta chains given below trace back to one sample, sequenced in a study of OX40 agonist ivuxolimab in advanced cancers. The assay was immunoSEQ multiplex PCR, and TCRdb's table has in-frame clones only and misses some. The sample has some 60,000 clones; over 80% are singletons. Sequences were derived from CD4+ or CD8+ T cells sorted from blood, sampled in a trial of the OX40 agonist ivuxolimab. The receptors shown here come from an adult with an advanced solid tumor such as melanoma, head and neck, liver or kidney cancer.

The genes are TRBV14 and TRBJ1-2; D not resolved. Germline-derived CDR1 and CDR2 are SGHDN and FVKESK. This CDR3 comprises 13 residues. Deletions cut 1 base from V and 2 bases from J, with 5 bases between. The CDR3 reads CASSQGKNYGYTF. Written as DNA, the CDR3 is TGTGCCAGCAGCCAAGGAAAAAACTATGGCTACACCTTC.

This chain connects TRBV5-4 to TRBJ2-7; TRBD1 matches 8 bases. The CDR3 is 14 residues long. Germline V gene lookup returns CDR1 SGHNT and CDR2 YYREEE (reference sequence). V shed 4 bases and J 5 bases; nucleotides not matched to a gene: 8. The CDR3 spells CASSQWTGLNEQYF. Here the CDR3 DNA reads TGTGCCAGCAGCCAGTGGACAGGGCTCAACGAGCAGTACTTC.

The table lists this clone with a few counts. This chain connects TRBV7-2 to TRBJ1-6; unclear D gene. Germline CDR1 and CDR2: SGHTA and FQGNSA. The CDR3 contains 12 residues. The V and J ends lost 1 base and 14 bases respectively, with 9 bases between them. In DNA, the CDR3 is TGTGCCAGCAGCTTAGTGGCCGGAACCCTCCACTTT. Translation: CASSLVAGTLHF.

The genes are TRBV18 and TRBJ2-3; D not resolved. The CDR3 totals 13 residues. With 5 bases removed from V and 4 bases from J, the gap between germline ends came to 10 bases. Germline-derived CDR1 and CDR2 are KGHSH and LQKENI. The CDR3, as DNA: TGTGCCAGCTCATCGCTCTCGGCAGATACGCAGTATTTT. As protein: CASSSLSADTQYF. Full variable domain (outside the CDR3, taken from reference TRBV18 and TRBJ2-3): NAGVMQNPRHLVRRRGQEARLRCSPMKGHSHVYWYRQLPEEGLKFMVYLQKENIIDESGMPKERFSAEFPKEGPSILRIQQVVRGDSAAYFCASSSLSADTQYFGPGTRLTVL.

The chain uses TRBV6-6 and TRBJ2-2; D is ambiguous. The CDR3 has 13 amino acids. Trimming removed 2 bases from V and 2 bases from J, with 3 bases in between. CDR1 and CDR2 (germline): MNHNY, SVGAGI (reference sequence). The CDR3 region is CASSYANTGELFF. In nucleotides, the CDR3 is TGTGCCAGCAGTTACGCAAACACCGGGGAGCTGTTTTTT.

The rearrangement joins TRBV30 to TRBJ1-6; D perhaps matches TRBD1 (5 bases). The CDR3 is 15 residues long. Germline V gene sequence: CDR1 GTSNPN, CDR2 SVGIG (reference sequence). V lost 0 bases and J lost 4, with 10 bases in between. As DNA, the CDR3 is TGTGCCTGGAGTGTTACAGGAATTTATAATTCACCCCTCCACTTT. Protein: CAWSVTGIYNSPLHF.

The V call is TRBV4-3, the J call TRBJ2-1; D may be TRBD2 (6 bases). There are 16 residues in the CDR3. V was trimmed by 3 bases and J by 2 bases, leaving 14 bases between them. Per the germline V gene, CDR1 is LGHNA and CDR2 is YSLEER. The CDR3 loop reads CASSHLGGVPYNEQFF. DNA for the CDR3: TGCGCCAGCAGCCATCTCGGCGGGGTTCCCTACAATGAGCAGTTCTTC.

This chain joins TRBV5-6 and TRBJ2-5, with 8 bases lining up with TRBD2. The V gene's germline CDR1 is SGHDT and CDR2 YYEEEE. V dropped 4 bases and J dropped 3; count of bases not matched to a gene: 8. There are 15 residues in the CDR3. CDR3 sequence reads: CASSGKGLAEETQYF. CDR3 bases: TGTGCCAGCAGCGGTAAAGGACTAGCAGAAGAGACCCAGTACTTC.

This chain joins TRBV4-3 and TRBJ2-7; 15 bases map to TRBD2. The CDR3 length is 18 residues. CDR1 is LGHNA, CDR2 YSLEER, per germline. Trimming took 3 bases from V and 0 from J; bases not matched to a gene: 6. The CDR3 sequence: CASSQRTSGGDSSYEQYF. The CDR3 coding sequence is TGCGCCAGCAGCCAGAGGACTAGCGGGGGGGACAGCTCCTACGAGCAGTACTTC.

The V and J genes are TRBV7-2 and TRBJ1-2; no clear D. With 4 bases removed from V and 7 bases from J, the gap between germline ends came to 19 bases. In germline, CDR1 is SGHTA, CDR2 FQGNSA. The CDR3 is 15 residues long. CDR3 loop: CASSSESLNHGGYTF. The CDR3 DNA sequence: TGTGCCAGCAGCTCCGAAAGCCTTAATCATGGTGGCTACACCTTC.

The CDR3 DNA is TGTGCCAGCAGCTCGACTCTAGCGGGGACCCAGTACTTC. Amino acids: CASSSTLAGTQYF. The chain uses TRBV7-9 and TRBJ2-5; 8 positions match TRBD2. Unmatched junction bases numbered 5, after V lost 4 bases and J lost 7 bases. Germline V gene sequence: CDR1 SEHNR, CDR2 FQNEAQ (reference sequence). The CDR3 runs 13 residues. Using reference TRBV7-9 and TRBJ2-5 for the parts outside the CDR3, the full variable domain is DTGVSQNPRHKITKRGQNVTFRCDPISEHNRLYWYRQTLGQGPEFLTYFQNEAQLEKSRLLSDRFSAERPKGSFSTLEIQRTEQGDSAMYLCASSSTLAGTQYFGPGTRLLVL.

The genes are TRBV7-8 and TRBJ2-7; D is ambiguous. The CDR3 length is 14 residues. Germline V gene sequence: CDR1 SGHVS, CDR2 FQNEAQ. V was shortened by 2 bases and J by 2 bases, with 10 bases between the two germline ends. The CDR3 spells CASSLRSGPYEQYF. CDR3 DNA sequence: TGTGCCAGCAGCTTACGTTCAGGACCCTACGAGCAGTACTTC.

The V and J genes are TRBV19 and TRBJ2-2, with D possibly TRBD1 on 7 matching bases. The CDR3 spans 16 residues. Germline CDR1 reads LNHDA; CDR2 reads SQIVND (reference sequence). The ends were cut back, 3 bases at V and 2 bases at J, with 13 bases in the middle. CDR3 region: CASSMEGQPNTGELFF. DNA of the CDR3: TGTGCCAGTAGTATGGAGGGACAGCCTAACACCGGGGAGCTGTTTTTT.

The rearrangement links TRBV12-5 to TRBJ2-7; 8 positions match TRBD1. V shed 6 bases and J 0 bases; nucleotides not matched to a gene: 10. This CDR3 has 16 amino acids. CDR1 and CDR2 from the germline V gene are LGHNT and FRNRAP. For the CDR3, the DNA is TGTGCTAGTGGACGAAACGCGGGACAGGCCTCCTACGAGCAGTACTTC. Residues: CASGRNAGQASYEQYF.

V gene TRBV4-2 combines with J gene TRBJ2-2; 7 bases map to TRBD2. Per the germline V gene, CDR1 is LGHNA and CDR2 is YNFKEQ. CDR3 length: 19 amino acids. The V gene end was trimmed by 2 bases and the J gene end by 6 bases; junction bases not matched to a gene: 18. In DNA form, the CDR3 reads TGTGCCAGCAGCCAAATTGGGCGAACTAGCGTTAGAGGGTCCGGGGAGCTGTTTTTT. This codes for CASSQIGRTSVRGSGELFF.

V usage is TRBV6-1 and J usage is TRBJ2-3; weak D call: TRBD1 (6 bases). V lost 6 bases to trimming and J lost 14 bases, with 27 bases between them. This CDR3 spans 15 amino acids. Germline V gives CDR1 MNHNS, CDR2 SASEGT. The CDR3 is CASSPRGGNGRGSYF. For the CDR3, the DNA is TGTGCCAGCAGCCCGAGAGGGGGAAATGGGCGAGGTTCGTATTTT.

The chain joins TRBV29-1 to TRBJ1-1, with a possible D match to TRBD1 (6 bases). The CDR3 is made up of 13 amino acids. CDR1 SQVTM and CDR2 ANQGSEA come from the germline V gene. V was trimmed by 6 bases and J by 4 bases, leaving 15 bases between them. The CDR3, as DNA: TGCAGCGTAGTACAGGGCGGGGGCACTGAAGCTTTCTTT. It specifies CSVVQGGGTEAFF. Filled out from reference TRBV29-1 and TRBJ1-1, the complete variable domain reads SAVISQKPSRDICQRGTSLTIQCQVDSQVTMMFWYRQQPGQSLTLIATANQGSEATYESGFVIDKFPISRPNLTFSTLTVSNMSPEDSSIYLCSVVQGGGTEAFFGQGTRLTVV.

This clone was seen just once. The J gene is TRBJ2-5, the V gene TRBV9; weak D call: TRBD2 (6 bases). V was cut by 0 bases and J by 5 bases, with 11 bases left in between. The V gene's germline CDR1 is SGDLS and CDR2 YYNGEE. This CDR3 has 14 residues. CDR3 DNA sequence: TGTGCCAGCAGCGTAGCTACGGGGAGGGAGACCCAGTACTTC. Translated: CASSVATGRETQYF.

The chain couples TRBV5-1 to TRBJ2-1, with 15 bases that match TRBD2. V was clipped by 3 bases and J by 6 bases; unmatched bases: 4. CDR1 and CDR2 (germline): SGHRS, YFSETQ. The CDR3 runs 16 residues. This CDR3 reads CASSWRTSGRVNEQFF. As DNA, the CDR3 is TGCGCCAGCAGCTGGAGGACTAGCGGGAGGGTCAATGAGCAGTTCTTC.

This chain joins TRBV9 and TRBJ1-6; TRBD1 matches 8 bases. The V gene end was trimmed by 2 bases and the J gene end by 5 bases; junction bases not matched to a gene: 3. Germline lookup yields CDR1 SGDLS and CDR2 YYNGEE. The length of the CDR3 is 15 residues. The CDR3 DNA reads TGTGCCAGCAGCGTCTCAGGGGGCGATAATTCACCCCTCCACTTT. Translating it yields CASSVSGGDNSPLHF.

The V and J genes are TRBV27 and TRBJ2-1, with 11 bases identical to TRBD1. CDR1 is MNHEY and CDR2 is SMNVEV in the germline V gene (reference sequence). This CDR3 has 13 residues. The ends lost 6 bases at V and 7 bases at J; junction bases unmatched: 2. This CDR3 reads CASRDRGLNEQFF. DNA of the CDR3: TGTGCCAGCAGGGACAGGGGGCTGAATGAGCAGTTCTTC.

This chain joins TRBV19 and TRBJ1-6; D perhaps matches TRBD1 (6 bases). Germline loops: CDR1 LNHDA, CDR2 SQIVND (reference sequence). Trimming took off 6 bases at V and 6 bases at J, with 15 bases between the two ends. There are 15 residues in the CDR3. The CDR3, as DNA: TGTGCCAGTAGCCTACAGGGATGGAGTAATTCACCCCTCCACTTT. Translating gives CASSLQGWSNSPLHF.

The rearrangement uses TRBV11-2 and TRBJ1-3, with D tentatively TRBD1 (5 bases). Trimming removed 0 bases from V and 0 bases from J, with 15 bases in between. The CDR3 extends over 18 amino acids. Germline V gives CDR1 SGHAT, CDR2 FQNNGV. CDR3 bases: TGTGCCAGCAGCTTAGATAGTCTGTGGGGGAGCTCTGGAAACACCATATATTTT. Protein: CASSLDSLWGSSGNTIYF. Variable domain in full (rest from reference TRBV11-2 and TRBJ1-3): EAGVAQSPRYKIIEKRQSVAFWCNPISGHATLYWYQQILGQGPKLLIQFQNNGVVDDSQLPKDRFSAERLKGVDSTLKIQPAKLEDSAVYLCASSLDSLWGSSGNTIYFGEGSWLTVV.

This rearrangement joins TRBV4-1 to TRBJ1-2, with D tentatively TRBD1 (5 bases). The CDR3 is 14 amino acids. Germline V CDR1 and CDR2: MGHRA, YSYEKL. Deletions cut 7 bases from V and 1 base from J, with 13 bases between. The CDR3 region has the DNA TGCGCCAGCACCCCAATGACAGTTAACTATGGCTACACCTTC. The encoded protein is CASTPMTVNYGYTF.

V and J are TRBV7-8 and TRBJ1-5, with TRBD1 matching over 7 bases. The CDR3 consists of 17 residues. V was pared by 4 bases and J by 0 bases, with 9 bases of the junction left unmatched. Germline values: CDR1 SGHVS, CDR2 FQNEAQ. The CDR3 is CASSSQGQVGSNQPQHF. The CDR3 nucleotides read TGTGCCAGCAGCTCTCAAGGACAGGTCGGTAGCAATCAGCCCCAGCATTTT.

CDR3 nucleotide sequence: TGTGCCAGCAGCCTTCAGGGACGAAAGGATTCACCCCTCCACTTT. The encoded protein is CASSLQGRKDSPLHF. J is TRBJ1-6 and V is TRBV13; TRBD1 might be the D (5 bases). V gave up 5 bases and J gave up 8 bases, with 16 bases separating them. The CDR3 consists of 15 residues. CDR1 is PRHDT, CDR2 FYEKMQ, per germline (reference sequence).

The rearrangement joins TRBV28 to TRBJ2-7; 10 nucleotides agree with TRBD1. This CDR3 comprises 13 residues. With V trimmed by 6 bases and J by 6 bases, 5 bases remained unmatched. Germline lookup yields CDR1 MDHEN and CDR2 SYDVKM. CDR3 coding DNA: TGTGCCAGCAGGAGGGGACAGGGGAGCGAGCAGTACTTC. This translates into CASRRGQGSEQYF.

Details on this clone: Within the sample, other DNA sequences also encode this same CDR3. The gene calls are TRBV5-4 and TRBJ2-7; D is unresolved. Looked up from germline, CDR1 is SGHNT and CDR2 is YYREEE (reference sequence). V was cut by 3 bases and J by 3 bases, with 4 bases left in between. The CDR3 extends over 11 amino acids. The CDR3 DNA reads TGTGCCAGCAGCTCAGACTACGAGCAGTACTTC. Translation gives CASSSDYEQYF. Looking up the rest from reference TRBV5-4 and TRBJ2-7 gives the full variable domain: ETGVTQSPTHLIKTRGQQVTLRCSSQSGHNTVSWYQQALGQGPQFIFQYYREEENGRGNFPPRFSGLQFPNYSSELNVNALELDDSALYLCASSSDYEQYFGPGTRLTVT.